These T cell receptor beta chains were read from a single sample in a study of blood T cell repertoires in COVID-19. TCRdb's table, derived via immunoSEQ multiplex PCR, lists solely in-frame clones and lacks some. The sample has about 230,000 clones, roughly 85% seen once. The sample comprised peripheral blood. The receptor source for this set is a man aged 45-65 years with COVID-19, enrolled during active disease. CDR3s include the opening cysteine and the closing phenylalanine or tryptophan. The D gene is left open where the match is weak. A row's size may be missing; if present it is once, few, many or a size class.

-	TRBJ1-2	TRBD1	TRBV30	CAWSRTGGGYGYTF	TGTGCCTGGAGCCGGACAGGGGGGGGCTATGGCTACACCTTC
-	TRBJ2-6	-	TRBV28	CASSPPRRAGANVLTF	TGTGCCAGCAGTCCCCCTCGCCGGGCTGGGGCCAACGTCCTGACTTTC
-	TRBJ1-1	-	TRBV29-1	CSVESYRTPEAFF	TGCAGCGTTGAAAGTTACAGGACCCCTGAAGCTTTCTTT
once	TRBJ2-3	-	TRBV1	CTSSQLTKSGEPESTDTQYF	TGCACCAGCAGCCAACTAACCAAGTCGGGGGAGCCCGAAAGCACAGATACGCAGTATTTT
-	TRBJ2-3	TRBD2	TRBV18	CASSPGLAGGPGDTQYF	TGTGCCAGCTCACCGGGACTAGCGGGGGGGCCTGGAGATACGCAGTATTTT
-	TRBJ2-1	TRBD2	TRBV30	CAWSTSRLAAEQFF	TGTGCCTGGAGTACCTCAAGGCTAGCGGCTGAGCAGTTCTTC
-	TRBJ2-1	TRBD1	TRBV9	CASTPGGQGYNEQFF	TGTGCCAGCACCCCTGGGGGACAGGGGTACAATGAGCAGTTCTTC
-	TRBJ1-2	-	TRBV20-1	CSANPGSGYTF	TGCAGTGCTAACCCAGGGTCCGGCTACACCTTC
-	TRBJ1-6	-	TRBV3-1/TRBV3-2	CASSQDGTPLNSPLHF	TGTGCCAGCAGCCAAGATGGGACTCCCCTTAATTCACCCCTCCACTTT
-	TRBJ1-1	-	TRBV6-2/TRBV6-3	CASSWGLTEAFF	TGTGCCAGCAGCTGGGGGCTTACTGAAGCTTTCTTT
-	TRBJ1-1	-	TRBV6-5	CASISGLWTEAFF	TGTGCCAGCATATCAGGGTTATGGACTGAAGCTTTCTTT
-	TRBJ1-4	-	TRBV2	CASSSPREGGGEKLFF	TGTGCCAGCAGCAGCCCGAGGGAGGGAGGTGGTGAAAAACTGTTTTTT
-	TRBJ2-4	TRBD1	TRBV5-4	CASSLEGQGAAKNIQYF	TGTGCCAGCAGCTTGGAGGGACAGGGGGCTGCTAAAAACATTCAGTACTTC
-	TRBJ1-5	-	TRBV7-8	CASTTRDNNQPQHF	TGTGCCAGCACTACCCGGGATAACAATCAGCCCCAGCATTTT
-	TRBJ1-3	TRBD1	TRBV19	CASSQTGGSGNTIYF	TGTGCCAGTAGTCAAACAGGGGGCTCTGGAAACACCATATATTTT
-	TRBJ2-5	-	TRBV7-3	CASSLNGRAGGETQYF	TGTGCCAGCAGCTTAAATGGGCGCGCAGGTGGGGAGACCCAGTACTTC
-	TRBJ1-4	-	TRBV30	CAWSARGVGQGKLFF	TGTGCCTGGAGCGCACGCGGGGTCGGTCAGGGAAAACTGTTTTTT
once	TRBJ2-3	-	TRBV6-1	CASSDRDPADTQYF	TGTGCCAGCAGTGACAGGGATCCCGCAGATACGCAGTATTTT
-	TRBJ1-1	-	TRBV30	CAWSVLGPEAFF	TGTGCCTGGAGTGTACTCGGCCCGGAGGCTTTCTTT
few	TRBJ1-3	-	TRBV7-9	CASSLESRQRGNTIYF	TGTGCCAGCAGCTTAGAATCGCGACAGAGAGGAAACACCATATATTTT
-	TRBJ2-3	TRBD2	TRBV10-3	CAISQLAGIGDTQYF	TGTGCCATCAGCCAACTAGCGGGTATAGGGGATACGCAGTATTTT
-	TRBJ2-7	TRBD1	TRBV7-2	CASSPTRDRGIYEQYF	TGTGCCAGCAGTCCAACCCGGGACAGGGGGATCTACGAGCAGTACTTC
once	TRBJ1-4	-	TRBV5-1	CASSPGMMTTNEKLFF	TGCGCCAGCAGCCCAGGGATGATGACAACTAATGAAAAACTGTTTTTT
-	TRBJ1-5	-	TRBV6-6	CASRTTGLGNQPQHF	TGTGCCAGCAGAACAACAGGTCTCGGGAATCAGCCCCAGCATTTT
few	TRBJ1-6	TRBD1	TRBV28	CASSLSLTGANSPLHF	TGTGCCAGCAGTTTATCTCTCACAGGGGCAAATTCACCCCTCCACTTT
-	TRBJ2-3	TRBD2	TRBV5-4	CASYQKLAGAGTDTQYF	TGTGCCAGCTACCAGAAACTAGCGGGGGCTGGCACAGATACGCAGTATTTT
-	TRBJ1-1	-	TRBV7-9	CASSPGFSAFF	TGTGCCAGCAGCCCAGGGTTTTCAGCTTTCTTT
-	TRBJ2-7	TRBD2	TRBV6-6	CASSGTSGGYEQYF	TGTGCCAGCAGTGGGACTAGCGGGGGGTACGAGCAGTACTTC
few	TRBJ1-1	-	TRBV5-5	CASSSSGAVSTEAFF	TGTGCCAGCAGCTCCTCAGGGGCGGTGAGCACTGAAGCTTTCTTT
-	TRBJ1-4	-	TRBV6-5	CASRRDFNEKLFF	TGTGCCAGCAGGCGGGACTTTAATGAAAAACTGTTTTTT
once	TRBJ2-1	TRBD2	TRBV27	CASHGLAGGYNEQFF	TGTGCCAGCCATGGACTAGCGGGGGGGTACAATGAGCAGTTCTTC
-	TRBJ1-2	TRBD1	TRBV6-5	CASSRSGTGLYGYTF	TGTGCCAGCAGCCGATCCGGGACAGGACTTTATGGCTACACCTTC
-	TRBJ2-3	TRBD1	TRBV2	CASWTGMSDTQYF	TGTGCCAGCTGGACAGGTATGAGTGATACGCAGTATTTT
once	TRBJ2-2	TRBD1	TRBV6-6	CASSYRVTGAIGELFF	TGTGCCAGCAGTTACCGGGTGACAGGGGCGATCGGGGAGCTGTTTTTT
-	TRBJ2-7	-	TRBV2	CASSGSGRSSYEQYF	TGTGCCAGCAGTGGCTCGGGGAGGAGCTCCTACGAGCAGTACTTC
-	TRBJ1-4	-	TRBV11-2	CASSIGQITQGANEKLFF	TGTGCCAGCAGCATTGGACAGATTACGCAGGGAGCTAATGAAAAACTGTTTTTT
-	TRBJ2-3	TRBD2	TRBV5-6	CASSLSSGGRTDTQYF	TGTGCCAGCAGCTTGTCCAGCGGGGGGCGCACAGATACGCAGTATTTT
-	TRBJ2-2	-	TRBV18	CASSQEQIANTGELFF	TGTGCCAGCTCACAAGAACAGATCGCGAACACCGGGGAGCTGTTTTTT
-	TRBJ1-6	TRBD1	TRBV6-5	CASSKGQGISPLHF	TGTGCCAGCAGTAAGGGACAGGGGATCTCACCCCTCCACTTT
-	TRBJ1-5	-	TRBV28	CASSPGGGGRRNQPQHF	TGTGCCAGCAGCCCGGGAGGTGGGGGGCGGCGCAATCAGCCCCAGCATTTT
-	TRBJ1-3	-	TRBV25-1	CASSVQGGNTIYF	TGTGCCAGCAGTGTGCAGGGAGGAAACACCATATATTTT
-	TRBJ2-3	TRBD2	TRBV3-1/TRBV3-2	CASRAKRGAADTQYF	TGTGCCAGCAGGGCTAAGCGGGGGGCCGCAGATACGCAGTATTTT
-	TRBJ1-2	TRBD1	TRBV6-5	CASSSPGQGYYGYTF	TGTGCCAGCAGTTCACCGGGACAGGGGTACTATGGCTACACCTTC
-	TRBJ1-4	TRBD1	TRBV5-1	CASSSPGGGGEKLFF	TGCGCCAGCAGCTCGCCAGGGGGCGGAGGTGAAAAACTGTTTTTT
-	TRBJ1-2	-	TRBV30	CAWSVQPGGYTF	TGTGCCTGGAGTGTACAGCCCGGTGGCTACACCTTC
-	TRBJ1-4	TRBD1	TRBV18	CASSPPGQGRSEKLFF	TGTGCCAGCTCACCACCTGGACAGGGTCGTAGTGAAAAACTGTTTTTT
-	TRBJ1-2	-	TRBV9	CASSVGQGILGYTF	TGTGCCAGCAGCGTAGGTCAGGGAATCCTTGGCTACACCTTC
few	TRBJ2-3	TRBD2	TRBV11-2	CASSSLAGGTDTQYF	TGTGCCAGCAGCTCACTAGCGGGGGGAACAGATACGCAGTATTTT